Below, 5 T cell receptor beta chains from the same sample are listed, as sequenced in a study of cytomegalovirus exposure and HLA in healthy donors. The assay was immunoSEQ multiplex PCR, and TCRdb's table has in-frame clones only and misses some. Here the sample spans 200,000 or so clones, approximately 88% being singletons. The sequenced sample was PBMCs. The receptors stem from a man younger than 35 in good health and CMV-seropositive.

The chain couples TRBV9 to TRBJ1-2; a weak D match, TRBD1 (6 bases). Germline V lookup: CDR1 SGDLS, CDR2 YYNGEE. V was shortened by 0 bases and J by 3 bases, with 12 bases between the two germline ends. The CDR3 covers 15 residues. The CDR3 DNA reads as TGTGCCAGCAGCGTAGTTGGACAGCCTTACTATGGCTACACCTTC. Translation: CASSVVGQPYYGYTF.

The rearrangement joins TRBV28 to TRBJ1-2; no clear D gene. Germline CDR1 reads MDHEN; CDR2 reads SYDVKM. The CDR3 extends over 15 amino acids. Trimming left V 4 bases short and J 5 bases short, with 17 bases between. For the CDR3, the DNA is TGTGCCAGCAGTTCACCGGGAGGCAGAGGTTATGGCTACACCTTC. Its translation is CASSSPGGRGYGYTF.

The chain uses TRBV27 and TRBJ2-7, with 8 positions matching TRBD2. Germline V gene lookup returns CDR1 MNHEY and CDR2 SMNVEV (reference sequence). CDR3 size: 16 residues. V gave up 6 bases and J gave up 3 bases; unmatched junction bases: 13. The CDR3 loop reads CASRVSPAGGFYEQYF. The CDR3 nucleotides read TGTGCCAGCAGGGTTTCCCCGGCGGGAGGTTTCTACGAGCAGTACTTC.

The V and J genes are TRBV7-2 and TRBJ1-1; TRBD1 matches at 9 bases. CDR3 length: 15 amino acids. V shed 4 bases and J 3 bases; nucleotides not matched to a gene: 6. Germline CDR1 and CDR2: SGHTA and FQGNSA. The CDR3 reads CASSSLQGADTEAFF. Here the CDR3 DNA reads TGTGCCAGCAGCTCCCTACAGGGGGCGGACACTGAAGCTTTCTTT.

This rearrangement joins TRBV9 to TRBJ2-7; 8 nucleotides align to TRBD2. The CDR3 covers 14 residues. Germline V gene sequence: CDR1 SGDLS, CDR2 YYNGEE. The junction had 4 bases not matched to a gene; V was cut back by 2 bases and J by 3 bases. The chain's CDR3 is CASSVAAGGYEQYF. The CDR3 DNA sequence: TGTGCCAGCAGCGTCGCCGCGGGGGGCTACGAGCAGTACTTC.